The sequence of this T cell receptor beta chain was determined in a study of blood T cell repertoires in COVID-19 (dated by TCRdb to the early 2020s). Background on the whole study: Samples from collaborators originated in the United States, Italy and Spain and spanned both the acute and convalescent phases of COVID-19. The material from the prospective study consisted of cDNA or gDNA derived from T cells, B-cell-depleted T cells, or PBMCs. Subjects who had been exposed to COVID-19, were actively infected with it, or had recovered from it provided the deeply sampled blood TCRbeta repertoires that made up the dataset. The repertoires were released in a freely available public database meant as a resource for research on the immune response to SARS-CoV-2. The samples were drawn from two sources: the first 160 participants of the ongoing ImmuneRACE study, and 1,200 or so subjects contributed by 6 global collaborators. A de-identified subject ID, COVID-19 status, age in years and sex were almost always included in the sample metadata. Where available, HLA class I and class II types were obtained from metadata supplied by the sample provider rather than from assay-based typing. Findings and caveats that apply to the study as a whole: The quantity of clinical and demographic metadata differed by source and by participant and was supplied without curation.

The immunoSEQ Assay, a bias-controlled multiplex PCR, was used to amplify TCRbeta CDR3 regions from genomic DNA. As for the authors' bioinformatics: The number of nucleated cells in each sample was estimated from the amplification of reference gene primers within the assay. To quantify the absolute abundance of each unique TCRbeta CDR3 rearrangement, sequence reads were collapsed and filtered. For each sample, productive Simpson clonality was calculated as the square root of Simpson's diversity index across productive rearrangements. TCRdb took this table from immuneACCESS and kept in-frame rearrangements with V and J called. Such tables lack part of the clones; where checked against another copy, unresolved V genes explain under half of the gap, and the rest is unexplained. V and J calls and clone size are those listed in that table; D and trimming were worked out from the DNA. In this sample the table shows about 250,000 clones, roughly 88% of which occur a single time. The ten most abundant clones make up approximately 6% of the sample.

One collaborating source in Seattle enrolled patients while the patients were actively infected and followed the patients over time throughout the course of disease. Collaborating institutions collected whole blood in K2EDTA tubes following their own protocols. For TCRbeta analysis, collaborator samples were shipped as frozen whole blood, as isolated PBMCs, or as DNA extracted from either sample type. CDR3 length: 15 amino acids, cysteine to phenylalanine. Only the CDR3 region is kept as DNA, spanning 45 bases read in frame from base 1. V and J are trimmed by 4 bases and 5 bases, and the gene matches miss 10 bases of the junction. Reading the germline V gene gives CDR1 MDHEN and CDR2 SYDVKM. To note about this clone: There is no known antigen for this receptor. Base quality data are lacking; no much larger clone is found one base away.

This receptor was taken from a woman aged 80 or older with COVID-19, enrolled during active disease. Sequencing was performed on peripheral blood. Recombination joined TRBV28 with TRBJ2-5, with 7 central nucleotides matching TRBD1. The sequenced DNA: TGTGCCAGCAGTTCCCCCGAGGGGGCAGGGGAGACCCAGTACTTC. It codes for CASSSPEGAGETQYF.